The rows below give T cell receptor beta chains drawn from one sample of a study of cytomegalovirus exposure and HLA in healthy donors. Profiling relied on immunoSEQ multiplex PCR, and the TCRdb table lists in-frame clones only, not all of them. The repertoire has 100,000 to 150,000 clones, roughly 66% of them found once; the top ten carry approximately 4.8%. The specimen was PBMCs. The source is a man aged 55-75 years in good health and CMV-seropositive. Both conserved end residues are part of each CDR3. A D gene is named only where the DNA matches it firmly. Size tells how often a clone was seen (once, few, many) or the class of an expanded clone, and some rows leave it out.

size | J | D | V | CDR3 | DNA
. | TRBJ1-4 | . | TRBV19 | CASSIAGGKLFF | TGTGCCAGTAGTATCGCAGGAGGAAAACTGTTTTTT
. | TRBJ1-1 | . | TRBV5-1 | CASSLGGLNTEAFF | TGCGCCAGCAGCTTAGGGGGTTTGAACACTGAAGCTTTCTTT
. | TRBJ1-4 | . | TRBV19 | CASSIGGAGTPEKLFF | TGTGCCAGTAGTATAGGGGGTGCTGGGACACCAGAAAAACTGTTTTTT
once | TRBJ1-5 | . | TRBV2 | CASSELRSMNQPQHF | TGTGCCAGCAGTGAACTCAGAAGTATGAATCAGCCCCAGCATTTT
. | TRBJ2-7 | . | TRBV19 | CASSYFSQGYYEQYF | TGTGCCAGTAGCTACTTCTCACAGGGCTACTACGAGCAGTACTTC
few | TRBJ2-1 | . | TRBV10-2 | CASSEGTPEYNEQFF | TGCGCCAGCAGTGAGGGGACACCAGAGTACAATGAGCAGTTCTTC
. | TRBJ1-1 | . | TRBV5-1 | CASSSDSSNTEAFF | TGCGCCAGCAGCTCGGACAGCTCAAACACTGAAGCTTTCTTT
. | TRBJ2-3 | . | TRBV5-4 | CASSLERTDTQYF | TGTGCCAGCAGCTTGGAGAGGACAGATACGCAGTATTTT
. | TRBJ2-1 | TRBD2 | TRBV30 | CAWSALVAGYNEQFF | TGTGCCTGGAGTGCCCTAGTAGCGGGGTACAATGAGCAGTTCTTC
. | TRBJ2-7 | TRBD2 | TRBV29-1 | CSVELLGGTYEQYF | TGCAGCGTTGAACTTCTCGGGGGGACTTACGAGCAGTACTTC
few | TRBJ1-3 | TRBD1 | TRBV6-6 | CASRPDRAGNTIYF | TGTGCCAGCAGGCCGGACAGGGCTGGAAACACCATATATTTT
. | TRBJ2-7 | TRBD2 | TRBV30 | CAWREASGGRNSYEQYF | TGTGCCTGGAGGGAGGCTAGCGGGGGCCGGAACTCCTACGAGCAGTACTTC
few | TRBJ2-5 | TRBD2 | TRBV28 | CASRLAGNQETQYF | TGTGCCAGCCGACTAGCGGGTAATCAAGAGACCCAGTACTTC
few | TRBJ1-2 | TRBD1 | TRBV27 | CASSLWGTGGNYGYTF | TGTGCCAGCAGTTTATGGGGCACAGGGGGTAACTATGGCTACACCTTC
. | TRBJ1-1 | . | TRBV28 | CASSLGTSGTEAFF | TGTGCCAGCAGTTTAGGGACATCAGGGACTGAAGCTTTCTTT
. | TRBJ1-1 | . | TRBV6-5 | CASSLARGTEAFF | TGTGCCAGCAGTCTCGCCCGGGGCACTGAAGCTTTCTTT
. | TRBJ2-1 | TRBD1 | TRBV10-3 | CAISPGQTINEQFF | TGTGCCATCAGCCCGGGACAGACAATCAATGAGCAGTTCTTC
. | TRBJ1-1 | . | TRBV28 | CASEEGLHTEAFF | TGTGCCAGCGAGGAGGGGTTGCACACTGAAGCTTTCTTT
. | TRBJ2-3 | . | TRBV5-6 | CASSFWATDTQYF | TGTGCCAGCAGCTTTTGGGCAACAGATACGCAGTATTTT
once | TRBJ2-7 | TRBD1 | TRBV2 | CASSKGGQGAYEQYF | TGTGCCAGCTCCAAGGGCGGACAGGGTGCCTACGAGCAGTACTTC
. | TRBJ2-7 | . | TRBV18 | CASSRDLAYEQYF | TGTGCCAGCTCACGCGACCTAGCCTACGAGCAGTACTTC
. | TRBJ2-3 | TRBD2 | TRBV15 | CATSRGRKGLAGGGGEKYF | TGTGCCACCAGCAGGGGACGTAAGGGACTAGCGGGGGGTGGTGGAGAGAAGTATTTT
. | TRBJ2-5 | . | TRBV7-8 | CASSPDGRTGETQYF | TGTGCCAGCAGCCCAGATGGCCGGACGGGGGAGACCCAGTACTTC
. | TRBJ1-6 | . | TRBV27 | CASSKTGPRRYNSPLHF | TGTGCCAGCAGTAAAACTGGTCCTAGAAGGTATAATTCACCCCTCCACTTT
. | TRBJ1-1 | . | TRBV27 | CASNPIRGGWTEAFF | TGTGCCAGCAATCCCATCAGGGGAGGGTGGACTGAAGCTTTCTTT
. | TRBJ2-2 | TRBD2 | TRBV4-1 | CASSQGLASGELFF | TGCGCCAGCAGCCAAGGACTAGCGTCCGGGGAGCTGTTTTTT
. | TRBJ1-1 | . | TRBV5-6 | CASSPMGAGKNTEAFF | TGTGCCAGCAGCCCAATGGGGGCAGGCAAGAACACTGAAGCTTTCTTT
. | TRBJ2-7 | TRBD2 | TRBV10-1 | CASSTGLAGPYEQYF | TGCGCCAGCAGTACCGGACTAGCGGGACCCTACGAGCAGTACTTC
. | TRBJ2-1 | TRBD2 | TRBV5-4 | CASSPRGGLPYNEQFF | TGTGCCAGCAGCCCCCGGGGGGGCCTACCTTACAATGAGCAGTTCTTC
. | TRBJ2-5 | . | TRBV7-3 | CASSVGRMETQYF | TGTGCCAGCAGCGTTGGGAGGATGGAGACCCAGTACTTC
. | TRBJ1-6 | TRBD1 | TRBV5-4 | CASSLQGASSPLHF | TGTGCCAGCAGCTTGCAGGGGGCATCTTCACCCCTCCACTTT
. | TRBJ1-1 | . | TRBV30 | CAWSVRQNTEAFF | TGTGCCTGGAGTGTTAGACAGAACACTGAAGCTTTCTTT
. | TRBJ2-7 | TRBD1 | TRBV27 | CASSFSVTGAYEQYF | TGTGCCAGCAGTTTCTCCGTGACAGGGGCCTACGAGCAGTACTTC
. | TRBJ1-6 | . | TRBV9 | CASSEAGGTSYNSPLHF | TGTGCCAGCAGCGAAGCGGGGGGGACCTCCTATAATTCACCCCTCCACTTT
. | TRBJ2-2 | TRBD2 | TRBV5-1 | CASSLEPGGRETGELFF | TGCGCCAGCAGCTTGGAGCCGGGGGGGCGTGAGACCGGGGAGCTGTTTTTT
few | TRBJ1-2 | . | TRBV19 | CASSIWQGKGFHGYTF | TGTGCCAGTAGTATTTGGCAGGGGAAAGGATTTCATGGCTACACCTTC
. | TRBJ1-5 | . | TRBV28 | CASSLFSSGRNQPQHF | TGTGCCAGCAGTTTATTCTCTTCGGGTCGCAATCAGCCCCAGCATTTT
. | TRBJ2-7 | . | TRBV19 | CASSMRTVPFYEQYF | TGTGCCAGTAGTATGAGGACAGTCCCTTTCTACGAGCAGTACTTC
. | TRBJ1-2 | TRBD1 | TRBV9 | CASSVAGGPTNYGYTF | TGTGCCAGCAGCGTAGCAGGGGGGCCGACTAACTATGGCTACACCTTC
. | TRBJ2-6 | TRBD1 | TRBV11-3 | CASSPGTGSSGANVLTF | TGTGCCAGCAGTCCCGGGACAGGAAGCTCTGGGGCCAACGTCCTGACTTTC
. | TRBJ1-5 | . | TRBV2 | CASSEGQGSNQPQHF | TGTGCCAGCAGTGAGGGCCAGGGGAGTAATCAGCCCCAGCATTTT
. | TRBJ2-7 | . | TRBV6-5 | CASRSPKGSYEQYF | TGTGCCAGCCGGAGTCCAAAAGGCTCCTACGAGCAGTACTTC
. | TRBJ1-2 | TRBD1 | TRBV15 | CATSRDTGGYGYTF | TGTGCCACCAGCAGAGATACAGGGGGCTATGGCTACACCTTC
. | TRBJ2-3 | TRBD2 | TRBV9 | CASSERGLDTQYF | TGTGCCAGCTCGGAGCGGGGATTAGATACGCAGTATTTT
. | TRBJ2-2 | . | TRBV7-6 | CASSPQGSVGELFF | TGTGCCAGCAGCCCCCAGGGTTCGGTCGGGGAGCTGTTTTTT
. | TRBJ1-4 | . | TRBV6-5 | CASSYFGEEKLFF | TGTGCCAGCAGTTACTTCGGGGAAGAAAAACTGTTTTTT
. | TRBJ2-2 | TRBD2 | TRBV10-1 | CASKAGVDTGELFF | TGCGCCAGCAAGGCGGGGGTCGACACCGGGGAGCTGTTTTTT
. | TRBJ2-7 | . | TRBV19 | CASSPGDGQGSYEQYF | TGTGCCAGTAGCCCGGGGGACGGCCAGGGTTCCTACGAGCAGTACTTC
. | TRBJ2-2 | . | TRBV18 | CASSGGGPNTGELFF | TGTGCCAGCTCAGGTGGGGGCCCGAACACCGGGGAGCTGTTTTTT
. | TRBJ1-1 | . | TRBV5-1 | CASSLDGYTEAFF | TGCGCCAGCAGCTTGGATGGCTACACTGAAGCTTTCTTT
. | TRBJ2-5 | . | TRBV9 | CASTGTPVGETQYF | TGTGCCAGCACCGGGACTCCGGTGGGGGAGACCCAGTACTTC
few | TRBJ2-7 | TRBD1 | TRBV10-1 | CASSDPGTGGDEQYF | TGCGCCAGCAGTGACCCCGGGACAGGGGGCGACGAGCAGTACTTC
. | TRBJ2-5 | TRBD1 | TRBV6-5 | CASKSQGGYQETQYF | TGTGCCAGCAAATCCCAAGGGGGCTACCAAGAGACCCAGTACTTC